Shown below are 9 T cell receptor beta chains from a single sample sequenced in a study of response to subunit inactivated influenza vaccine. TCRdb re-called the RT-PCR reads with MiXCR, one entry per CDR3 protein. The data hold approximately 500,000 distinct CDR3 sequences, with 12% to 15% observed a single time. This specimen was PBMCs from blood, taken roughly 13 days after vaccination. The receptors shown here come from a man aged 50 or older who received an inactivated influenza vaccine.

This chain uses TRBV7-9 with TRBJ2-5; D possibly corresponds to TRBD1 (6 bases). V gave up 2 bases and J gave up 5 bases, with 12 bases separating them. The germline V gene has CDR1 SEHNR and CDR2 FQNEAQ (reference sequence). CDR3 size: 14 residues. The CDR3 DNA reads TGTGCCAGCAGCTTAACAGGGTTGCGGGAGACCCAGTACTTC. It translates to CASSLTGLRETQYF.

This rearrangement joins TRBV20-1 to TRBJ2-7; 9 positions agree with TRBD1. Trimming removed 0 bases from V and 6 bases from J; junction bases left unmatched: 6. The germline CDR1 and CDR2 sequences are DFQATT and SNEGSKA (reference sequence). The CDR3 is 14 residues long. CDR3 coding DNA: TGCAGTGCTAGAGATCAACAGGGGGCCGGCGAGCAGTACTTC. Residues: CSARDQQGAGEQYF.

This clonotype has just a few counts. The chain is built from TRBV15 and TRBJ2-3, with TRBD2 as a possible D gene (7 bases). V was pared by 7 bases and J by 0 bases, with 20 bases between. The CDR3 totals 17 residues. Per the germline V gene, CDR1 is LNHNV and CDR2 is YYDKDF (reference sequence). The DNA of the CDR3 is TGTGCCACCACCCGTGGGGGGGCGCATTCTAGCACAGATACGCAGTATTTT. This encodes CATTRGGAHSSTDTQYF.

This clonotype was found many times. The gene calls are TRBV7-9 and TRBJ2-5, with D uncertain. CDR3 length: 11 amino acids. Germline assignment: CDR1 SEHNR and CDR2 FQNEAQ (reference sequence). The V end lost 5 bases, the J end lost 3 bases, and 4 bases lay between the germline ends. The CDR3 nucleotides are TGTGCCAGCAGCCGGAAAGAGACCCAGTACTTC. It specifies CASSRKETQYF.

This clonotype was observed a handful of times. This CDR3 is CASSLQGNTDTQYF. Here the CDR3 DNA reads TGTGCCAGCAGTTTACAGGGGAACACAGATACGCAGTATTTT. V usage is TRBV12-3 or TRBV12-4 and J usage is TRBJ2-3; D perhaps matches TRBD1 (6 bases). Trimming cost V 2 bases and J 2 bases, with 8 bases left between them. The CDR3 loop spans 14 amino acids.

This clonotype was picked up a small number of times. J is TRBJ2-6 and V is TRBV4-2; D not certain. In germline, CDR1 is LGHNA, CDR2 YNFKEQ. Trimming removed 4 bases at V and 0 bases at J, with 7 bases between. There are 15 residues in the CDR3. The CDR3 sequence is CASSPISSGANVLTF. In DNA form, the CDR3 reads TGTGCCAGCAGCCCGATATCCTCTGGGGCCAACGTCCTGACTTTC.

V and J are TRBV12-3 or TRBV12-4 and TRBJ2-1, with TRBD2 matching over 14 bases. V shed 5 bases, J shed 8 bases, and the junction held 8 bases outside the gene matches. This CDR3 spans 16 amino acids. Here the CDR3 DNA reads TGTGCCAGCAGTCGGAGACCGGGACTAGCGGGGGATGAGCAGTTCTTC. Translating gives CASSRRPGLAGDEQFF.

The chain links TRBV7-3 to TRBJ2-3; 12 bases are shared with TRBD2. The CDR3 is 15 amino acids. Unmatched junction bases numbered 5, after V lost 4 bases and J lost 6 bases. Germline assignment: CDR1 SGHTA and CDR2 FQGTGA. The DNA for the CDR3 is TGTGCCAGCAGCTCCGGACTAGCGGGGTCTGATACGCAGTATTTT. This translates into CASSSGLAGSDTQYF. The full variable domain, rest sourced from reference TRBV7-3 and TRBJ2-3, is GAGVSQTPSNKVTEKGKYVELRCDPISGHTALYWYRQSLGQGPEFLIYFQGTGAADDSGLPNDRFFAVRPEGSVSTLKIQRTERGDSAVYLCASSSGLAGSDTQYFGPGTRLTVL.

The chain recombines TRBV7-2 with TRBJ2-5, with 8 nucleotides matching TRBD2. Germline CDR1 SGHTA, CDR2 FQGNSA. With 2 bases clipped from V and 5 bases from J, the junction kept 4 bases outside the gene matches. The CDR3 consists of 14 residues. CDR3 in amino acids: CASSLRRGVETQYF. CDR3 sequence (DNA): TGTGCCAGCAGCTTAAGGCGGGGGGTGGAGACCCAGTACTTC. The full variable domain, with the rest looked up from reference TRBV7-2 and TRBJ2-5, is GAGVSQSPSNKVTEKGKDVELRCDPISGHTALYWYRQSLGQGLEFLIYFQGNSAPDKSGLPSDRFSAERTGGSVSTLTIQRTQQEDSAVYLCASSLRRGVETQYFGPGTRLLVL.